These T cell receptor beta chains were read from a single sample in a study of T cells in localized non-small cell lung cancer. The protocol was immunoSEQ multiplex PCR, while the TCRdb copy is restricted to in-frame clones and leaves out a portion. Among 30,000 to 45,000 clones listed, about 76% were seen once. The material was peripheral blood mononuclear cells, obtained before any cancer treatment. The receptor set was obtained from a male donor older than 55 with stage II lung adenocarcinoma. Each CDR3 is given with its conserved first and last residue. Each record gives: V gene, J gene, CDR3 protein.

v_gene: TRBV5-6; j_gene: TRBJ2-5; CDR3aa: CASSLFRLAEETQYF
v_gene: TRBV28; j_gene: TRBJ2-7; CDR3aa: CASSFGTSGNYEQYF
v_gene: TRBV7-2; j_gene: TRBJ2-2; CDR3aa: CASSTRGGNTGELFF
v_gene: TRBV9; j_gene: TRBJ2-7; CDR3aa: CASSAGTEGYEQYF
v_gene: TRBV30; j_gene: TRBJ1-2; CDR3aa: CAWSGTNRGGRGYTF
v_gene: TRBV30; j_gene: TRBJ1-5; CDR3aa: CAWSEGGLNQPQHF
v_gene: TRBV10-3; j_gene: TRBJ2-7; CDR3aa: CAISTHTGMAYEQYF
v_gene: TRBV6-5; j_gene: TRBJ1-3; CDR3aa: CASSYDLEAGNTIYF
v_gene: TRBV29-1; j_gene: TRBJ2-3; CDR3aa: CSVSGQSGVQLTDTQYF
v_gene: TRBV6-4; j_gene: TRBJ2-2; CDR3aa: CASGLAGANTGELFF
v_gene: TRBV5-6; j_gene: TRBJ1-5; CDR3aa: CASSFLNQPQHF
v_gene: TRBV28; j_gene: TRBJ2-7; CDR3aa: CASRLANAEQYF
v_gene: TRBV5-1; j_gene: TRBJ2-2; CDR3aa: CASSSSPGSAGELFF